A selection of T cell receptor beta chains follows, all from one sample in a study of CD8+CD57+ T cells in acquired aplastic anemia. One entry per CDR3 protein, called by TCRdb with MiXCR from the reads. The sample includes some 16,000 distinct CDR3 sequences, 37% of them seen just once. The specimen was CD8+CD57+ T cells sorted from PBMCs. All receptors come from a human donor with aplastic anemia. Both conserved end residues are part of each CDR3. D genes are given only for firm matches. Clone size appears in some rows only: once, few, many, or a class for an expanded clone.

cdr3_aa | cdr3_nt | v_call | d_call | j_call | cdr3_length | clone_size
CASSSGTPSSYEQYF | TGTGCCAGCAGTTCCGGGACCCCGAGCTCCTACGAGCAGTACTTC | TRBV28 | NA | TRBJ2-7 | 15 | NA
CATSDLVGDTQYF | TGTGCCACCAGTGACCTCGTAGGAGATACGCAGTATTTT | TRBV24-1 | NA | TRBJ2-3 | 13 | many
CASSPRVVETQYF | TGTGCCAGCAGCCCCCGGGTCGTAGAGACCCAGTACTTC | TRBV7-9 | NA | TRBJ2-5 | 13 | NA
CASSPLRDQPQHF | TGTGCCAGCAGTCCTTTGAGAGATCAGCCCCAGCATTTT | TRBV6-1 | NA | TRBJ1-5 | 13 | NA
CASSIHPGLTSTDTQYF | TGTGCCAGCAGCATCCACCCGGGACTAACTAGCACAGATACGCAGTATTTT | TRBV5-5 | TRBD2 | TRBJ2-3 | 17 | many
CSVGQGDTEAFF | TGCAGCGTGGGGCAGGGGGACACTGAAGCTTTCTTT | TRBV29-1 | TRBD1 | TRBJ1-1 | 12 | NA
CASNLVGNEQFF | TGTGCCAGCAACTTGGTAGGCAATGAGCAGTTCTTC | TRBV7-9 | NA | TRBJ2-1 | 12 | NA
CASSLRRGDAETQYF | TGTGCCAGCAGCTTGCGGCGGGGAGATGCAGAGACCCAGTACTTC | TRBV7-3 | NA | TRBJ2-5 | 15 | NA
CASSIASGGLSGNTIYF | TGTGCCAGTAGTATAGCCAGCGGCGGACTCTCTGGAAACACCATATATTTT | TRBV19 | NA | TRBJ1-3 | 17 | many
CASSSNPTRGYLQETQYF | TGTGCCAGCAGTTCCAATCCGACTAGGGGGTATCTTCAAGAGACCCAGTACTTC | TRBV27 | NA | TRBJ2-5 | 18 | NA
CASSESGSSYEQYF | TGTGCCAGCAGTGAATCGGGGAGCTCCTACGAGCAGTACTTC | TRBV25-1 | NA | TRBJ2-7 | 14 | few
CSATRGPNQPQHF | TGCAGCGCTACTAGAGGGCCCAATCAGCCCCAGCATTTT | TRBV29-1 | NA | TRBJ1-5 | 13 | NA
CASSFGGGTGVFGTDTQYF | TGCGCCAGCAGCTTTGGCGGGGGGACAGGGGTTTTTGGCACAGATACGCAGTATTTT | TRBV5-1 | TRBD1 | TRBJ2-3 | 19 | NA
CASSKREPNEQYF | TGTGCCAGCAGTAAAAGGGAACCTAACGAGCAGTACTTC | TRBV6-1 | NA | TRBJ2-7 | 13 | NA
CASSLGSPFSYEQYF | TGTGCCAGCAGCTTGGGTTCTCCGTTCTCCTACGAGCAGTACTTC | TRBV5-6 | NA | TRBJ2-7 | 15 | many
CASRRLAGGTDTQYF | TGTGCCAGCAGGAGACTAGCGGGAGGTACAGATACGCAGTATTTT | TRBV2 | TRBD2 | TRBJ2-3 | 15 | NA
CASSPTGGSTDTQYF | TGTGCCAGCAGCCCCACAGGGGGCAGCACAGATACGCAGTATTTT | TRBV7-3 | TRBD1 | TRBJ2-3 | 15 | many
CASSQEYPGASSYNSPLHF | TGTGCCAGCAGCCAAGAGTATCCGGGGGCGAGCTCCTATAATTCACCCCTCCACTTT | TRBV3-1 | NA | TRBJ1-6 | 19 | many
CASSSGQLDSPLHF | TGTGCCAGCAGCTCGGGACAGCTGGATTCACCCCTCCACTTT | TRBV13 | TRBD1 | TRBJ1-6 | 14 | many
CASSALGGSGELFF | TGTGCCAGCAGCGCCCTTGGGGGCTCCGGGGAGCTGTTTTTT | TRBV9 | NA | TRBJ2-2 | 14 | NA
CASRGQGSGNEQFF | TGTGCCAGCAGAGGACAGGGGTCTGGCAATGAGCAGTTCTTC | TRBV25-1 | TRBD1 | TRBJ2-1 | 14 | NA
CASSPFTGETQYF | TGCGCCAGCAGCCCATTCACGGGGGAGACCCAGTACTTC | TRBV4-1 | NA | TRBJ2-5 | 13 | NA
CASSRATYEQYF | TGTGCCAGCAGCCGGGCCACCTACGAGCAGTACTTC | TRBV7-9 | NA | TRBJ2-7 | 12 | NA
CSASSSGLAGPKYF | TGCAGTGCTAGTTCATCGGGGCTAGCGGGACCTAAGTACTTC | TRBV20-1 | TRBD2 | TRBJ2-5 | 14 | NA
CAGTQPSSEGQYF | TGTGCCGGGACACAGCCATCATCGGAAGGGCAGTACTTC | TRBV25-1 | NA | TRBJ2-7 | 13 | NA